Detailed here is one T cell receptor beta chain. This entry belongs to a study of blood T cell repertoires in COVID-19. Study at large: Samples of COVID-19 (acute and convalescent) were obtained from the United States, Italy and Spain. From T cells, B-cell-depleted T cells, or PBMCs came the material, which was cDNA or gDNA.

In the original workflow: Reference gene primer amplification in the assay estimated nucleated cell counts. The data were produced by immunoSEQ multiplex PCR, yet TCRdb's version contains in-frame clones alone and is incomplete. The DNA gave D and trimming, while V, J and clone size come from that table. The sample lists fewer than 150,000 clones; less than 85% were seen once. Trimming took off 5 bases at V and 5 bases at J, with 16 bases between the two ends. The CDR3 spans 15 residues. Germline lookup yields CDR1 LNHDA and CDR2 SQIVND (reference sequence). The source is a human donor with acute or convalescent COVID-19. The donor label of this sample is uncertain. The rearrangement uses TRBV19 and TRBJ1-5; possible D gene TRBD1, 6 bases. Specimen: peripheral blood. The CDR3 loop reads CASSEKQGNYQPQHF. The DNA of the CDR3 is TGTGCCAGTAGTGAGAAGCAGGGGAATTATCAGCCCCAGCATTTT.